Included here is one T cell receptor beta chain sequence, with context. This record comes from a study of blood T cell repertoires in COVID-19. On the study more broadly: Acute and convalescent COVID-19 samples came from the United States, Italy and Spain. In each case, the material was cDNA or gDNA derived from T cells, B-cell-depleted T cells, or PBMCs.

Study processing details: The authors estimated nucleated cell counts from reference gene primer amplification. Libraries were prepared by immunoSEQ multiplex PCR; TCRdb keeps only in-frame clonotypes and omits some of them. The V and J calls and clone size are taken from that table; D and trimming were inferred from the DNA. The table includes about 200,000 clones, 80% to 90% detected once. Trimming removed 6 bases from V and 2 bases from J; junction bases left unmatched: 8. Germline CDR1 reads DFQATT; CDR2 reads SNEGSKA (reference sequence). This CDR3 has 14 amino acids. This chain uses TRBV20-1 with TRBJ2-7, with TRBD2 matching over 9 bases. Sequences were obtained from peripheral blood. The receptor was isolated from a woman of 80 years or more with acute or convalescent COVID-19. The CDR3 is CSASRTSETYEQYF. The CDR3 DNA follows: TGCAGTGCGAGTAGGACTAGCGAGACCTACGAGCAGTACTTC.